This T cell receptor (beta chain) was sequenced during a study of T cell repertoires in cytomegalovirus infection. The wider study: Public TCR beta signatures marked donors with CMV infection and the matching HLA.

The sample holds a few counts of this clonotype. Its antigen is as yet unknown. Via MiXCR, TCRdb re-called the reads, giving one row per CDR3 protein. This table holds some 940,000 distinct CDR3 sequences, roughly 31% found once. Study-wide results and limits: The ex vivo response was dominated by HLA-C-restricted CMV-specific TCR beta clonotypes.

The CDR3 totals 16 residues. Germline CDR1 and CDR2: SGHVS and FQNEAQ. Trimming took off 2 bases at V and 4 bases at J, with 15 bases between the two ends. V is TRBV7-8 and J is TRBJ1-5; D is undetermined. The clonotype comes from a human donor in good health (CMV status not recorded). Some clones in this sample may be carry-over from other donors' samples. The sample here was cultured CD8+ T cells from PBMCs, taken from culture after CMV antigen stimulation. CDR3 region: CASSLLRRLGNQPQHF. Written as DNA, the CDR3 is TGTGCCAGCAGCTTATTGCGCAGGTTGGGAAATCAGCCCCAGCATTTT.